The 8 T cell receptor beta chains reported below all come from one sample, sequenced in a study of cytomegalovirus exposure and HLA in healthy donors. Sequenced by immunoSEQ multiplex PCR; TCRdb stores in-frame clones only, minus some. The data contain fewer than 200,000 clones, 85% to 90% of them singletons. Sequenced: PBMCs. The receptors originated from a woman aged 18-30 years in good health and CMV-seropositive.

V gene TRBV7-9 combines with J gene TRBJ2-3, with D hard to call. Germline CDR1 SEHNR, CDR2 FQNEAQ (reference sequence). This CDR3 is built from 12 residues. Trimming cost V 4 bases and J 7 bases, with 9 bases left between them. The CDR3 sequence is CASSSQLYTQYF. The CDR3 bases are TGTGCCAGCAGCTCCCAACTTTATACGCAGTATTTT.

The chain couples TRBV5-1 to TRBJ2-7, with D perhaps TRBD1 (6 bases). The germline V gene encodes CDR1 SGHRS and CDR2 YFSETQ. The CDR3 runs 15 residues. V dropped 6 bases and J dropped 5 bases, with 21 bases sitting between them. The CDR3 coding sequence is TGCGCCAGCAACCCCGGACAGTCCTTGGTCCACGAGCAGTACTTC. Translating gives CASNPGQSLVHEQYF.

CDR3 nucleotide sequence: TGTGCCAGCAGTGACAGGGCATCTGGAAACACCATATATTTT. This encodes CASSDRASGNTIYF. This rearrangement joins TRBV6-1 to TRBJ1-3; TRBD1 is a possible D gene (5 bases). Germline CDR1 is MNHNS and CDR2 is SASEGT. The CDR3 totals 14 residues. The germline V and J ends were trimmed by 3 bases and 1 base, with 7 bases remaining between them.

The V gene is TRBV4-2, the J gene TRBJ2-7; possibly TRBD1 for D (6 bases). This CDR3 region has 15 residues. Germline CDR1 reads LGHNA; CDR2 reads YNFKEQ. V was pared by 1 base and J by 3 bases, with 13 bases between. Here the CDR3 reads CASSQGLGGNYEQYF. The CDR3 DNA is TGTGCCAGCAGCCAAGGGCTAGGGGGTAACTACGAGCAGTACTTC.

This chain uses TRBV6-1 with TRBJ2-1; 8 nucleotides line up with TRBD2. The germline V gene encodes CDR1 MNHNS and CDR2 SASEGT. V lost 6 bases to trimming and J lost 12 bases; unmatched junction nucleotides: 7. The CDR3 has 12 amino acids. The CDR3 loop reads CASRGTSLWQFF. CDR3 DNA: TGTGCCAGCAGGGGGACTAGTTTGTGGCAGTTCTTC.

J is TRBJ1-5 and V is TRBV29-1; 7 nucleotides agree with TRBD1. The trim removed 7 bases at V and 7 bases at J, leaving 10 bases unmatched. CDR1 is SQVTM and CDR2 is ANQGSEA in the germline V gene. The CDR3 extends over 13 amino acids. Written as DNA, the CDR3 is TGCAGCGCACAGGGGCCTTCGGGGCAGCCCCAGCATTTT. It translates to CSAQGPSGQPQHF.

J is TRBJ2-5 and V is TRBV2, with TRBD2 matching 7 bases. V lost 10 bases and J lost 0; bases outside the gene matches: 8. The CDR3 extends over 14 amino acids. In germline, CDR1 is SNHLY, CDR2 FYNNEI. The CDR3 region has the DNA TGTGCCACCACCTATACTAGCGACCAAGAGACCCAGTACTTC. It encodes CATTYTSDQETQYF.

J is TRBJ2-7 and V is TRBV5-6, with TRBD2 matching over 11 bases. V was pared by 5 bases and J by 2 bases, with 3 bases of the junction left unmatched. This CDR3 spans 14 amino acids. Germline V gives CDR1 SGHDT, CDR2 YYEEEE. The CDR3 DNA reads TGTGCCAGCAGTGGGACTAGCGGACCCTACGAGCAGTACTTC. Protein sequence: CASSGTSGPYEQYF.